This is a list of T cell receptor beta chains from one sample in a study of control samples from healthy donors and cancer patients. The repertoire was sequenced with immunoSEQ multiplex PCR; TCRdb's copy has only in-frame clones and lacks some. The sample holds approximately 120,000 clones, about 90% seen once. Sequences were obtained from blood. The receptors here all came from a man between 18 and 29 years old in good health. Both conserved end residues are part of each CDR3. A D gene is named only where the DNA matches it firmly. Rows give clone size only sometimes, using once, few, many, or a class for an expanded clone.

D,J,V,size,length,DNA,CDR3
.,TRBJ2-1,TRBV10-1,.,12,TGCGCCAGCAGCTGGGTCCTTAATGAGCAGTTCTTC,CASSWVLNEQFF
TRBD1,TRBJ2-1,TRBV19,.,15,TGTGCCAGTAGTTCTACAGGGGTTCCCTACAATGAGCAGTTCTTC,CASSSTGVPYNEQFF
.,TRBJ1-5,TRBV7-8,.,15,TGTGCCAGCAGTCCCCTCGGAGGAACCGGTCAGCCCCAGCATTTT,CASSPLGGTGQPQHF
TRBD2,TRBJ2-1,TRBV7-3,.,17,TGTGCCAGCAGCTCCCCGGGGGCGACTAGCGGTGGCAATGAGCAGTTCTTC,CASSSPGATSGGNEQFF
TRBD2,TRBJ2-1,TRBV24-1,few,12,TGTGCCACAGGAGGGAGCGGGGATGAGCAGTTCTTC,CATGGSGDEQFF
TRBD1,TRBJ2-3,TRBV27,.,17,TGTGCCAGCAGTTTAACGACGGACAGGGTCGGCACAGATACGCAGTATTTT,CASSLTTDRVGTDTQYF
.,TRBJ2-7,TRBV3-1/TRBV3-2,.,14,TGTGCCAGCAGCCTGAGGGGAGCGGCCTACGAGCAGTACTTC,CASSLRGAAYEQYF
.,TRBJ1-5,TRBV6-6,.,15,TGTGCCAGCAGTGTTTCGGGGAAAAGTAATCAGCCCCAGCATTTT,CASSVSGKSNQPQHF
TRBD2,TRBJ2-1,TRBV7-9,.,17,TGTGCCAGCAGCTCTCTAGCGGGAGGGGGTGGTGGGAATGAGCAGTTCTTC,CASSSLAGGGGGNEQFF
.,TRBJ1-2,TRBV7-8,.,12,TGTGCCAGCAGCTTATCAGGGGACGGCTACACCTTC,CASSLSGDGYTF
TRBD1,TRBJ1-6,TRBV30,.,13,TGTGCCTTCGGGACAGGGTGGAATTCACCCCTCCACTTT,CAFGTGWNSPLHF
.,TRBJ2-2,TRBV19,.,14,TGTGCCAGTAGTATCCGGACAGTCACCGGGGAGCTGTTTTTT,CASSIRTVTGELFF
.,TRBJ1-5,TRBV30,medium-sized,13,TGTGCCTGGAGTGCCCAGGGGTATCAGCCCCAGCATTTT,CAWSAQGYQPQHF
.,TRBJ1-5,TRBV2,few,12,TGTGCCAGCAGGGCACAAGATCAGCCCCAGCATTTT,CASRAQDQPQHF
.,TRBJ1-5,TRBV6-5,.,15,TGTGCCAGTTCGCTGCGGGCCTCCGGCAATCAGCCCCAGCATTTT,CASSLRASGNQPQHF
.,TRBJ2-7,TRBV7-2,.,12,TGTGCCAGCAGCTCCACCTCAGGGTCAAAACAATTC,CASSSTSGSKQF
TRBD1,TRBJ1-2,TRBV10-2,.,14,TGCGCCAGCAGGGTTGGACAGGTGTCCTATGGCTACACCTTC,CASRVGQVSYGYTF
TRBD1,TRBJ1-4,TRBV30,.,14,TGTGCCTGGAGTAAGAGGGGGCGCAATGAAAAACTGTTTTTT,CAWSKRGRNEKLFF
.,TRBJ2-7,TRBV3-1/TRBV3-2,.,17,TGTGCCAGCAGCAAAACTTTGACAGGAGGACTAGCCTACGAGCAGTACTTC,CASSKTLTGGLAYEQYF
.,TRBJ2-1,TRBV19,.,19,TGTGCCAGTAGTATAGACCGATGGTGGGGGGAGATAGAATACAATGAGCAGTTCTTC,CASSIDRWWGEIEYNEQFF
.,TRBJ2-3,TRBV5-1,.,15,TGCGCCAGCAGCCTCCGCGGACTCTCCACAGATACGCAGTATTTT,CASSLRGLSTDTQYF
.,TRBJ2-5,TRBV30,.,14,TGTGCCTGGAGTGTATGGGGTGTGGGTGGAGCCCAGTACTTC,CAWSVWGVGGAQYF
.,TRBJ2-2,TRBV5-1,.,15,TGCGCCAGCAGCTTGAGGCCAGGGACCACCGGGGAGCTGTTTTTT,CASSLRPGTTGELFF
TRBD1,TRBJ1-1,TRBV30,.,15,TGTGCCTGGAAAGGGAGGGGGCCGGGGAACACTGAAGCTTTCTTT,CAWKGRGPGNTEAFF
.,TRBJ1-2,TRBV7-7,.,13,TGTGCTAGCAGCTACCCTTCGGGGGAAGGCTACACCTTC,CASSYPSGEGYTF
.,TRBJ2-1,TRBV12-3/TRBV12-4,.,12,TGTGCCAGCAGTCCGTTTATGAAGGGGCAGTTCTTC,CASSPFMKGQFF
.,TRBJ1-5,TRBV27,few,14,TGTGCCAGCAGTTTATCGATGGGGCTTCAGCCCCAGCATTTT,CASSLSMGLQPQHF
TRBD1,TRBJ2-7,TRBV27,once,18,TGTGCCGGCAGCCGAAACCCACCGACAGGGAATAAGGTCTCCGAGCAGTACTTC,CAGSRNPPTGNKVSEQYF
.,TRBJ2-6,TRBV5-4,.,15,TGTGCCAGCAGCTTCCGGGTGGCTGGGGCCAACGTCCTGACTTTC,CASSFRVAGANVLTF
.,TRBJ1-2,TRBV11-2,.,15,TGTGCCAGCAGCTTAGATCGAGGGGTTTTCGACGGCTACACCTTC,CASSLDRGVFDGYTF
.,TRBJ1-4,TRBV4-3,.,15,TGCGCCAGCAGCCAAGAGAGGCGAGGGAGGGAAAAACTGTTTTTT,CASSQERRGREKLFF
.,TRBJ1-2,TRBV5-6,.,12,TGTGCCAGCAGCCCTGGCAAGAATGGCTACACCTTC,CASSPGKNGYTF
.,TRBJ2-2,TRBV5-1,.,14,TGCGCCAGCAGTCTCGACAGAGACACCGGGGAGCTGTTTTTT,CASSLDRDTGELFF
.,TRBJ2-1,TRBV7-3,.,15,TGTGCCAGCAGCTGGGGGGACAGTGTGTACAATGAGCAGTTCTTC,CASSWGDSVYNEQFF
.,TRBJ2-2,TRBV6-2/TRBV6-3,.,17,TGTGCCAGCAGCTGGATGGCAGAGAGGAGAGACACCGGGGAGCTGTTTTTT,CASSWMAERRDTGELFF
.,TRBJ1-1,TRBV28,.,12,TGTGCCAGCAAACCAGGGAGGTATGGAGCTTTCTTT,CASKPGRYGAFF
TRBD2,TRBJ2-1,TRBV2,.,18,TGTGCCAGCAATGTTGAGGCGGGAGGGTATCTCTCCTACAATGAGCAGTTCTTC,CASNVEAGGYLSYNEQFF
.,TRBJ2-7,TRBV6-1,.,15,TGTGCCAGCAGTGACAGGGGACGAATAAACTACGAGCAGTACTTC,CASSDRGRINYEQYF
TRBD2,TRBJ2-3,TRBV27,.,17,TGTGCCAGCAGTTTTTGGGCTAGCGGGGAGAGGACAGATACGCAGTATTTT,CASSFWASGERTDTQYF
.,TRBJ1-2,TRBV5-1,.,14,TGCGCCAGCAGCTTGGCCCCGGAAAACTATGGCTACACCTTC,CASSLAPENYGYTF
TRBD1,TRBJ1-2,TRBV7-9,.,15,TGTGCCAGCAGCTCAGGACAGGGCGGAGGCTATGGCTACACCTTC,CASSSGQGGGYGYTF
TRBD1,TRBJ1-3,TRBV7-8,.,15,TGTGCCAGCAGCCCACAGGGGTTTTCTGGAAACACCATATATTTT,CASSPQGFSGNTIYF
TRBD1,TRBJ2-3,TRBV10-2,.,16,TGCGCCAGCAGACAGGGGCTATTGACGCGCACAGATACGCAGTATTTT,CASRQGLLTRTDTQYF
.,TRBJ1-5,TRBV19,.,15,TGTGCCAGCACCATCGAAGGGGTAAGCAATCAGCCCCAGCATTTT,CASTIEGVSNQPQHF
TRBD2,TRBJ2-3,TRBV5-6,few,16,TGTGCCAGCCGACGATGGGCGGGGGTTTCAGCGGATACGCAGTATTTT,CASRRWAGVSADTQYF
.,TRBJ1-1,TRBV12-3/TRBV12-4,.,12,TGTGCCAGCAGTTTGTCGGACACTGAAGCTTTCTTT,CASSLSDTEAFF
.,TRBJ1-5,TRBV21-1,.,13,TGTGCCAGCAGCAAAGCCGACAATCAGCCCCAGCATTTT,CASSKADNQPQHF
.,TRBJ1-5,TRBV3-1/TRBV3-2,.,12,TGTGCCAGCAGCCAAGGTGGTCAGCCCCAGCATTTT,CASSQGGQPQHF
.,TRBJ1-5,TRBV18,.,14,TGTGCCAGCTCACACAGTGGTAGCAATCAGCCCCAGCATTTT,CASSHSGSNQPQHF
TRBD1,TRBJ1-1,TRBV25-1,.,15,TGTGCCAGCAGTCCCCGACAGGGAGTCAACACTGAAGCTTTCTTT,CASSPRQGVNTEAFF
.,TRBJ2-3,TRBV9,.,14,TGTGCCAGCAGCGTAGCTCTCCGACCAGATACGCAGTATTTT,CASSVALRPDTQYF
.,TRBJ2-5,TRBV28,once,16,TGTGCCAGCAGTTTGGTGTTGGGGGGCTTTGAGGAGACCCAGTACTTC,CASSLVLGGFEETQYF
TRBD1,TRBJ1-5,TRBV7-2,once,13,TGTGCCAGCAGCTTAGGACAGGGGCAGCCCCAGCATTTT,CASSLGQGQPQHF
.,TRBJ1-6,TRBV24-1,.,17,TGTGCCACCAGTGCCCTCGGGGAAGGCTCCTATAATTCACCCCTCCACTTT,CATSALGEGSYNSPLHF
.,TRBJ1-1,TRBV6-5,.,14,TGTGCCAGCAGTTACGCCAGGCTGAACACTGAAGCTTTCTTT,CASSYARLNTEAFF